This T cell receptor (beta chain) emerged from a study of OX40 agonist ivuxolimab in advanced cancers. Between the trimmed V and J ends, which lost 6 bases and 7 bases, there was a span of 16 bases. In germline, CDR1 is SQVTM, CDR2 ANQGSEA. CDR3 length: 13 residues. Using immunoSEQ multiplex PCR, the repertoire was profiled, and TCRdb retains in-frame clones only, with some absent. The table lists roughly 98,000 clones, around 83% of them singletons. Many counts were recorded for this clone. The chain combines TRBV29-1 with TRBJ1-5, with no clear D. The clonotype originates from an adult with an advanced solid tumor such as melanoma, head and neck, liver or kidney cancer. The sample in question was CD4+ or CD8+ T cells sorted from blood, obtained in a trial of the OX40 agonist ivuxolimab. The CDR3 region has the DNA TGCAGCGTCAGGCCCGCCCGGGGACAGCCCCAGCATTTT. This translates into CSVRPARGQPQHF.